The rows below give T cell receptor beta chains drawn from one sample of a study of PD-1 blockade in classical Hodgkin lymphoma. The table came from immunoSEQ multiplex PCR; TCRdb's copy has only in-frame clones and leaves some out. The repertoire includes 55,000 to 75,000 clones, about two thirds of them detected once, and 7.5% to 9.5% sits in the top ten. This sample comprised peripheral blood mononuclear cells (PBMCs), obtained before the second cycle of nivolumab. The receptors were gathered from a human donor with classical Hodgkin lymphoma. CDR3s include the opening cysteine and the closing phenylalanine or tryptophan. D genes are given only for firm matches. Expanded clones are given a class, and other clones once, few, many or no size at all.

d_call | clone_size | j_call | v_call | cdr3_nt | cdr3_aa
- | few | TRBJ1-1 | TRBV6-1 | TGTGCCGTGCGGCGAGTGGACACTGAAGCTTTCTTT | CAVRRVDTEAFF
TRBD1 | few | TRBJ1-6 | TRBV2 | TGTGCCAGCAACAGGGGCGCCTCACCCCTCCACTTT | CASNRGASPLHF
TRBD2 | - | TRBJ2-7 | TRBV5-1 | TGCGCCAGCAGCTTGTGGCCTAGCGGGGGGATCAGCCACGAGCAGTACTTC | CASSLWPSGGISHEQYF
- | few | TRBJ1-5 | TRBV6-5 | TGTGCCAGCAGTTTGAGGGATCAGCCCCAGCATTTT | CASSLRDQPQHF
- | - | TRBJ1-2 | TRBV4-1 | TGCGCCAGCAGCCAAGTAACAGGGTTCAAGGGCTACACCTTC | CASSQVTGFKGYTF
- | - | TRBJ1-4 | TRBV6-1 | TGTGCCAGCAGTGAATGGGGAGTGACTCTTGCAACTAATGAAAAACTGTTTTTT | CASSEWGVTLATNEKLFF
TRBD2 | - | TRBJ2-1 | TRBV5-4 | TGTGCCAGCAGTACTAGCGGGAGGGTCGGTGAGCAGTTCTTC | CASSTSGRVGEQFF
- | few | TRBJ1-1 | TRBV7-3 | TGTGCCAGCAGCTATAGTGGCGGTAACACTGAAGCTTTCTTT | CASSYSGGNTEAFF
TRBD1 | - | TRBJ2-7 | TRBV6-1 | TGTGCCAGCAGTGAAGTTTCAGGGGGCGGGTCCTACGAGCAGTACTTC | CASSEVSGGGSYEQYF
TRBD1 | few | TRBJ2-3 | TRBV29-1 | TGCAGCGGACTAGGCCCCCACAGGGGGACTGGCACAGATACGCAGTATTTT | CSGLGPHRGTGTDTQYF
- | - | TRBJ1-2 | TRBV5-6 | TGTGCCAGCAGCTTGGACAGGGCTAACTATGGCTACACCTTC | CASSLDRANYGYTF
- | - | TRBJ1-1 | TRBV5-6 | TGTGCCAGCAGCTTTATTTTGTCCTCAGAAGCTTTCTTT | CASSFILSSEAFF
TRBD2 | - | TRBJ2-6 | TRBV27 | TGTGCCAGCACCTGGGGAGGGAGGGTTGGGGCCAACGTCCTGACTTTC | CASTWGGRVGANVLTF
- | - | TRBJ2-7 | TRBV11-2 | TGTGCCAGCAGCTTAGGCCTTTTCTACGAGCAGTACTTC | CASSLGLFYEQYF
- | - | TRBJ2-5 | TRBV28 | TGTGCCAGCAGTTTACCCGGACAGGGAGGGGCAGAGACCCAGTACTTC | CASSLPGQGGAETQYF
- | - | TRBJ1-1 | TRBV5-1 | TGCGCCAGCAGCGCAGGCACTGAAGCTTTCTTT | CASSAGTEAFF
- | few | TRBJ1-1 | TRBV5-4 | TGTGCCAGCAGCCTTGACGGACTAACTGAAGCTTTCTTT | CASSLDGLTEAFF
- | - | TRBJ1-4 | TRBV25-1 | TGTGCCAGCGAGGGGGGAATGGGTGAAAAACTGTTTTTT | CASEGGMGEKLFF
- | - | TRBJ1-1 | TRBV11-2 | TGTGCCAGCAGCTTGGCAGGGGTGGGCACTGAAGCTTTCTTT | CASSLAGVGTEAFF
- | - | TRBJ1-1 | TRBV6-4 | TGTGCCAGCAGATTGAAGGCCGGAACCACTGAAGCTTTCTTT | CASRLKAGTTEAFF
- | - | TRBJ2-7 | TRBV27 | TGTGCCAGCAGTTGGACCAATGGATACGAGCAGTACTTC | CASSWTNGYEQYF
TRBD1 | few | TRBJ1-1 | TRBV7-3 | TGTGCCAGCAGCCCTATGACAGGGACTGAAGCTTTCTTT | CASSPMTGTEAFF
- | once | TRBJ2-7 | TRBV29-1 | TGCAGCGTTGGGGCCAGCACCTACGAGCAGTACTTC | CSVGASTYEQYF
- | few | TRBJ1-3 | TRBV4-1 | TGCGCCAGCAGCCATGAAGGAAACACCATATATTTT | CASSHEGNTIYF
- | - | TRBJ1-1 | TRBV21-1 | TGTGCCAGCAGCAAAGAGGGAGGGCGTAGAAACACTGAAGCTTTCTTT | CASSKEGGRRNTEAFF
TRBD1 | many | TRBJ1-1 | TRBV9 | TGTGCCAGCAGCGTAAGTCGGGACAGGGAGAACACTGAAGCTTTCTTT | CASSVSRDRENTEAFF
- | once | TRBJ1-1 | TRBV9 | TGTGCCAGTTCGGGACTCGGGGGCACTGAAGCTTTCTTT | CASSGLGGTEAFF
- | - | TRBJ1-1 | TRBV5-8 | TGTGCCAGCAGCTTGGTCGCGAACACTGAAGCTTTCTTT | CASSLVANTEAFF
- | - | TRBJ2-5 | TRBV11-3 | TGTGCCAGCAGCCCCACAGGTACCCAAGAGACCCAGTACTTC | CASSPTGTQETQYF
TRBD2 | - | TRBJ2-5 | TRBV11-2 | TGTGCCAGCAGCTTCTTAGCGGGGGTCGTACAAGAGACCCAGTACTTC | CASSFLAGVVQETQYF
- | many | TRBJ2-7 | TRBV11-3 | TGTGCCAGCAGCTTAGCGGGCCCTACCTACGAGCAGTACTTC | CASSLAGPTYEQYF
- | - | TRBJ2-7 | TRBV19 | TGTGCCAGTAGTATAGCCCGAGGCAACGAGCAGTACTTC | CASSIARGNEQYF
TRBD2 | - | TRBJ2-7 | TRBV9 | TGTGCCAGCAGCCCGACCGGGACTAGCACCTACGAGCAGTACTTC | CASSPTGTSTYEQYF
- | few | TRBJ1-1 | TRBV7-3 | TGTGCCAGCAGCTTCCTGGACAGGAACACTGAAGCTTTCTTT | CASSFLDRNTEAFF
- | - | TRBJ2-2 | TRBV7-9 | TGTGCCAGCTCAAAAGGCAGGGGAATTTCCGGGGAGCTGTTTTTT | CASSKGRGISGELFF
TRBD1 | - | TRBJ2-5 | TRBV5-1 | TGCGCCAGCAGCGGGGGACAGGGGATCGGAGAGACCCAGTACTTC | CASSGGQGIGETQYF
- | - | TRBJ1-1 | TRBV15 | TGTGCCACCACGGGGCTACTGAACACTGAAGCTTTCTTT | CATTGLLNTEAFF
- | - | TRBJ2-2 | TRBV9 | TGTGCCAGCAGCGTTGGGTCTCTGACCGGGGAGCTGTTTTTT | CASSVGSLTGELFF
TRBD2 | - | TRBJ2-1 | TRBV4-1 | TGCGCCAGCAGCCAAGGACTAGCGGGCTACAATGAGCAGTTCTTC | CASSQGLAGYNEQFF
- | - | TRBJ2-7 | TRBV9 | TGTGCCAGCAGCGCTTCAAGCTACGAGCAGTACTTC | CASSASSYEQYF
- | - | TRBJ1-4 | TRBV4-1 | TGCGCCAGCAGCATCCACAGATCATCTAATGAAAAACTGTTTTTT | CASSIHRSSNEKLFF
- | - | TRBJ2-4 | TRBV19 | TGTGCCAGTAGTATAGATAGAAAGGGGGCGGGGGCCAAAAACATTCAGTACTTC | CASSIDRKGAGAKNIQYF
- | - | TRBJ2-7 | TRBV19 | TGTGCCAGCTCTCGACAGGCTAGCTCCTACGAGCAGTACTTC | CASSRQASSYEQYF
TRBD1 | - | TRBJ1-6 | TRBV19 | TGTGCCAGTAGTGAACTAATTGGGACAGGGACCTATAATTCACCCCTCCACTTT | CASSELIGTGTYNSPLHF
TRBD2 | - | TRBJ2-3 | TRBV5-1 | TGCGCCAGCAGCTTGGGTACTAGCGGGGCAACAGATACGCAGTATTTT | CASSLGTSGATDTQYF
TRBD2 | - | TRBJ2-1 | TRBV6-1 | TGTGCCAGCAGTGAACGGGGGACTAGCGGGGTACCCTACAATGAGCAGTTCTTC | CASSERGTSGVPYNEQFF
- | - | TRBJ1-1 | TRBV6-5 | TGTGCCAGCAGTTGGGGGCGAAACACTGAAGCTTTCTTT | CASSWGRNTEAFF